This is a list of T cell receptor beta chains from one sample in a study of T cell repertoires in MIS-A myocarditis. Libraries were prepared by immunoSEQ multiplex PCR; TCRdb keeps only in-frame clonotypes and omits some of them. In the table there are about 9,200 clones, approximately 90% of which are singletons. What was sequenced was thoracic lymph node tissue obtained at autopsy. The receptor source for this set is a man younger than 35 with fulminant myocarditis from multisystem inflammatory syndrome in adults (MIS-A) after COVID-19. CDR3s include the opening cysteine and the closing phenylalanine or tryptophan. Fields, in order: V gene, J gene, clone size, CDR3 length, D gene, CDR3 DNA, CDR3 protein. The D gene is left open where the match is weak. The size field is filled for only some rows; it gives once, few, many or a size class.

>TRBV6-5|TRBJ1-5|.|13|.
TGTGCCAGCAGTAGGCAGGGAGGACAGCCCCAGCATTTT
CASSRQGGQPQHF
>TRBV4-3|TRBJ1-2|.|16|.
TGCGCCAGCAGCCAAGGAAGTCTGGGATCTGGCTATGGCTACACCTTC
CASSQGSLGSGYGYTF
>TRBV10-3|TRBJ2-5|.|11|.
TGTGCCATCAGTGAGTCAGAGACCCAGTACTTC
CAISESETQYF
>TRBV3-1/TRBV3-2|TRBJ2-3|.|12|.
TGTGCCAGCGGGTCGCGCGCAGATACGCAGTATTTT
CASGSRADTQYF
>TRBV6-5|TRBJ2-3|.|15|TRBD2
TGTGCCAGCAGTAGAACTAGCGGGAGGGCAGATACGCAGTATTTT
CASSRTSGRADTQYF
>TRBV28|TRBJ1-4|.|15|.
TGTGCCAGCAGTTTGGCGGGGGCAACTAATGAAAAACTGTTTTTT
CASSLAGATNEKLFF
>TRBV14|TRBJ1-2|.|13|TRBD1
TGTGCCAGCAGCCAAGATAGGGGGCCCGGCTACACCTTC
CASSQDRGPGYTF
>TRBV19|TRBJ2-1|.|15|TRBD1
TGTGCCAGTAGTCTTGACAGGGGCTCCTACAATGAGCAGTTCTTC
CASSLDRGSYNEQFF
>TRBV6-2/TRBV6-3|TRBJ1-2|.|12|.
TGTGCCAGCAGTTACTCGGATTATGGCTACACCTTC
CASSYSDYGYTF
>TRBV7-9|TRBJ1-1|.|14|.
TGTGCCAGCAGCTTATCCAGATCGAGGACTGAAGCTTTCTTT
CASSLSRSRTEAFF
>TRBV4-2|TRBJ1-5|.|16|.
TGTGCCAGCAGCCAAGATAATCGACATCCCAATCGGCCCCAGCATTTT
CASSQDNRHPNRPQHF
>TRBV28|TRBJ2-2|.|18|.
TGTGCCAGCAGTTTATATGATGTCGCAGGAGCGAACACCGGGGAGCTGTTTTTT
CASSLYDVAGANTGELFF
>TRBV9|TRBJ2-3|.|12|.
TGTGCCAGCAGCCTCGGTCCGGATACGCAGTATTTT
CASSLGPDTQYF
>TRBV19|TRBJ1-1|.|14|TRBD1
TGTGCCAGTAGTATGGACAGGGTGAACACTGAAGCTTTCTTT
CASSMDRVNTEAFF
>TRBV6-5|TRBJ1-2|.|15|.
TGTGCCAGCAGTTACTCGAACAGGGCAGGCTATGGCTACACCTTC
CASSYSNRAGYGYTF
>TRBV27|TRBJ2-3|once|15|TRBD2
TGTGCCAGCAGCTCCTGGGAAGCGGGGTTAGATACGCAGTATTTT
CASSSWEAGLDTQYF
>TRBV2|TRBJ2-5|.|15|TRBD2
TGTGCCAGCAGTGATAGGAGCGGGCGGGGGGAGACCCAGTACTTC
CASSDRSGRGETQYF
>TRBV7-2|TRBJ1-1|.|15|TRBD1
TGTGCCAGCAGCCTGACAGGGACGTCCTACACTGAAGCTTTCTTT
CASSLTGTSYTEAFF
>TRBV7-9|TRBJ1-3|.|15|.
TGTGCCAGCAGCTCGACAGGCCCCTCTGGAAACACCATATATTTT
CASSSTGPSGNTIYF
>TRBV11-2|TRBJ2-7|.|14|.
TGTGCCAGCAGCTTAGTGGGGGCAATCTACGAGCAGTACTTC
CASSLVGAIYEQYF
>TRBV18|TRBJ1-1|.|15|.
TGTGCCAGCTCCGTCGCGACAGAAGTCAACACTGAAGCTTTCTTT
CASSVATEVNTEAFF
>TRBV27|TRBJ1-2|.|12|TRBD1
TGTGCCAGTCGACAGGGGGGCAATGGCTACACCTTC
CASRQGGNGYTF
>TRBV28|TRBJ2-3|.|15|.
TGTGCCAGCAGGACCAGGGGGGGAGAGGCAGATACGCAGTATTTT
CASRTRGGEADTQYF
>TRBV19|TRBJ1-2|.|15|.
TGTGCCAGTAGTGGTAGTCTGAAGTTGGTCTATGGCTACACCTTC
CASSGSLKLVYGYTF
>TRBV27|TRBJ1-1|.|15|.
TGTGCCAGCAGCGGATACACTTACAGAGTAGGTGAAGCTTTCTTT
CASSGYTYRVGEAFF
>TRBV24-1|TRBJ1-2|.|13|.
TGTGCCACGAACACACCCCAGGGCGACGGCTACACCTTC
CATNTPQGDGYTF
>TRBV19|TRBJ2-7|.|15|.
TGTGCCAGTAGTATTGCGAACCCAGGGTATTACGAGCAGTACTTC
CASSIANPGYYEQYF
>TRBV30|TRBJ2-2|.|15|.
TGTGCCTGGAGTGTAATCAGGGGTAACACCGGGGAGCTGTTTTTT
CAWSVIRGNTGELFF
>TRBV27|TRBJ1-2|.|17|.
TGTGCCAGCAGTCCGGTGAGGGGGGGGGCCTTAAACTATGGCTACACCTTC
CASSPVRGGALNYGYTF
>TRBV10-3|TRBJ2-7|.|13|.
TGTGCCATCAAGGTAGAGGGCTCCTACGAGCAGTACTTC
CAIKVEGSYEQYF
>TRBV11-2|TRBJ1-2|.|15|.
TGTGCCAGCAGCACCCCCCTCCGGGTTATTGATGGCTACACCTTC
CASSTPLRVIDGYTF
>TRBV28|TRBJ2-3|.|15|TRBD2
TGTGCCAGCAGGCGAGCGGGAGTTGAGGCAGATACGCAGTATTTT
CASRRAGVEADTQYF
>TRBV11-2|TRBJ2-2|once|16|TRBD1
TGTGCCAGCAGCTTCTACAGGGGGGTTGACACCGGGGAGCTGTTTTTT
CASSFYRGVDTGELFF
>TRBV19|TRBJ1-1|.|11|.
TGTGCCACCGTACAGGGAACTGAAGCTTTCTTT
CATVQGTEAFF
>TRBV24-1|TRBJ1-2|.|14|.
TGTGCCACCAGTGATTCGAAGACGGAGTATGGCTACACCTTC
CATSDSKTEYGYTF
>TRBV5-5|TRBJ2-7|.|12|.
TGTGCCAGCAGCCCCCCGGGCTACGAGCAGTACTTC
CASSPPGYEQYF
>TRBV10-3|TRBJ1-6|.|15|.
TGTGCCACTCGGCCCTTGACAGGAATAAATTCACCCCTCCACTTT
CATRPLTGINSPLHF
>TRBV5-1|TRBJ1-4|.|12|.
TGCGCCAGCAGCTTCGACTTCGAAAAACTGTTTTTT
CASSFDFEKLFF
>TRBV4-1|TRBJ1-1|.|15|.
TGCGCCAGCAGCCAAGGTCTAGCGGTGAACACTGAAGCTTTCTTT
CASSQGLAVNTEAFF
>TRBV2|TRBJ1-5|.|13|.
TGTGCCAGCAGTGAACAGGGGAATCAGCCCCAGCATTTT
CASSEQGNQPQHF
>TRBV27|TRBJ1-6|.|13|TRBD1
TGTGCCACCAGGGGGGGGTACGACTCACCCCTCCACTTT
CATRGGYDSPLHF
>TRBV9|TRBJ1-2|once|13|TRBD1
TGTGCCAGCAGTGACAGGGGGCTTTATGGCTACACCTTC
CASSDRGLYGYTF
>TRBV9|TRBJ2-2|.|13|.
TGTGCCAGCAGCGGGACTTTCTCCGGGGAGCTGTTTTTT
CASSGTFSGELFF
>TRBV3-1/TRBV3-2|TRBJ1-5|.|16|.
TGTGCCAGCAGCGCCGGGGTGGGGGGGAGCAATCAGCCCCAGCATTTT
CASSAGVGGSNQPQHF
>TRBV19|TRBJ1-6|.|14|TRBD1
TGTGCCAGTAGTCCCGGACAGGGTGAGTCACCCCTCCACTTT
CASSPGQGESPLHF
>TRBV6-1|TRBJ1-5|.|19|TRBD1
TGTGCCAGCAGTGCTTGGGGGACAGGGACTCTTAATAGCAATCAGCCCCAGCATTTT
CASSAWGTGTLNSNQPQHF
>TRBV4-2|TRBJ1-1|few|13|.
TGTGCCAGCAGCCAAGTGTTATTCACTGAAGCTTTCTTT
CASSQVLFTEAFF
>TRBV29-1|TRBJ2-5|.|14|TRBD1
TGCAGCGTTGAACTAGGGACAGGTCAAGAGACCCAGTACTTC
CSVELGTGQETQYF
>TRBV7-3|TRBJ2-1|.|15|.
TGTGCCAGCAGCTTATCGGGAGAGGGCTACAATGAGCAGTTCTTC
CASSLSGEGYNEQFF
>TRBV9|TRBJ2-7|.|15|TRBD2
TGTGCCAGCAGCGTAAATCCTAGCGGGACATACGAGCAGTACTTC
CASSVNPSGTYEQYF
>TRBV3-1/TRBV3-2|TRBJ2-7|.|15|.
TGTGCCAGCAGCCAAGTAACGAGTATAAGCTACGAGCAGTACTTC
CASSQVTSISYEQYF
>TRBV14|TRBJ2-7|.|17|.
TGTGCCAGCAGCCAAGGGTCCGTGAAGCCGATGGGGTACGAGCAGTACTTC
CASSQGSVKPMGYEQYF
>TRBV6-5|TRBJ1-3|.|13|.
TGTGCCAGCTTAGAACTCTCTGGAAACACCATATATTTT
CASLELSGNTIYF
>TRBV6-2/TRBV6-3|TRBJ1-1|.|13|.
TGTGCCAGCAGTTACTCTAACGGACGAGAAGCTTTCTTT
CASSYSNGREAFF
>TRBV3-1/TRBV3-2|TRBJ2-7|.|20|TRBD2
TGTGCCAGCAGCCAAGAGGGTAGCGGGAGAGGTTCCCGAACCTCCTACGAGCAGTACTTC
CASSQEGSGRGSRTSYEQYF
>TRBV2|TRBJ1-6|.|15|.
TGTGCCAGCTCTTGGGGGGCAATGGGGAATTCACCCCTCCACTTT
CASSWGAMGNSPLHF
>TRBV14|TRBJ2-2|.|14|.
TGTGCCAGCAGAGGGACCGGCCCCACCGGGGAGCTGTTTTTT
CASRGTGPTGELFF
>TRBV24-1|TRBJ2-1|.|15|.
TGTGCCACCAGTGAGTCTATGACACCGTACAATGAGCAGTTCTTC
CATSESMTPYNEQFF